The T cell receptor (beta chain) under discussion was sequenced for a study of blood T cell repertoires in COVID-19 (dated by TCRdb to between 2020 and 2021). Concerning the study at large: Samples covering the acute and convalescent phases of COVID-19 were provided by collaborators in the United States, Italy and Spain. Where HLA class I and class II types were available, the types were taken from metadata supplied by the sample provider, not from assay-based typing. The dataset comprised deeply sampled blood TCRbeta repertoires from subjects exposed to, actively infected with, or recovered from COVID-19. The samples were drawn from two sources: the first 160 participants of the ongoing ImmuneRACE study, and 1,200 or so subjects contributed by 6 global collaborators. A freely available public database, intended as a resource for researchers studying the immune response to SARS-CoV-2, is where the repertoires were released. The prospective study material was composed of cDNA or gDNA derived from T cells, B-cell-depleted T cells, or PBMCs. The sample metadata nearly always contained a de-identified subject ID, COVID-19 status, age in years and sex. General study outcomes and caveats: Clinical and demographic metadata were provided uncurated, with the amount varying by source and participant.

One collaborating source in Seattle enrolled patients while the patients were actively infected and followed the patients over time throughout the course of disease. Each collaborating institution followed its own protocols to collect whole blood in K2EDTA tubes. For TCRbeta analysis, collaborators shipped samples as frozen whole blood, isolated PBMCs, or DNA extracted from either of those sample types. CDR1 and CDR2 are drawn from the germline V gene (reference sequence): MNHEY, SMNVEV. V loses 3 bases at its end and J loses 0 bases; junction bases beyond the gene matches: 1. The CDR3, cysteine through phenylalanine, is 14 amino acids long. The entry retains the CDR3 DNA only, 42 bases that are in frame from base 1. TCRbeta CDR3 regions were amplified from genomic DNA using the immunoSEQ Assay, a bias-controlled multiplex PCR. The authors processed their data as follows. The number of nucleated cells in each sample was estimated from the amplification of reference gene primers within the assay. To quantify the absolute abundance of each unique TCRbeta CDR3 rearrangement, sequence reads were collapsed and filtered. For each sample, productive Simpson clonality was calculated as the square root of Simpson's diversity index across productive rearrangements. In TCRdb, the immuneACCESS table is reduced to in-frame sequences with V and J assigned. These tables do not hold every clone; where another copy was compared, an unresolved V gene accounts for under half, and the others remain unexplained. V and J calls plus clone size are reproduced from that table; the DNA served to infer D and trimming. For this sample the table gives tens of thousands of clones, of which 87% were detected only once. Of the sample, 20% to 25% is held by the ten largest clones.

This clone was recorded only once. What antigen it recognizes has not been identified. There are no base qualities to consult, and no much larger clone falls within one base. The rearranged chain carries TRBV27 and TRBJ2-7, and TRBD2 aligns with 8 junction nucleotides. Sequenced input: peripheral blood. The sequence came from an elderly woman with COVID-19, enrolled during active disease. The DNA is TGTGCCAGCAGTTTCGCGGGGGGCTCCTACGAGCAGTACTTC. Protein translation: CASSFAGGSYEQYF.